This T cell receptor beta chain appears in the sequencing data of a study of blood T cell repertoires in COVID-19. This table comes from immunoSEQ multiplex PCR, and its TCRdb copy is limited to in-frame clones, with some not included. The top ten hold under 2.5% of the sample, which has 230,000 or so clones, about 88% seen once. V shed 4 bases and J 6 bases; nucleotides not matched to a gene: 5. CDR1 and CDR2 from the germline V gene are LGHDT and YNNKEL (reference sequence). The CDR3 totals 15 residues. The chain is built from TRBV3-1 (or the pseudogene TRBV3-2) and TRBJ2-7, with 14 bases identical to TRBD2. This clonotype was obtained from a man in his forties with active or convalescent COVID-19. The source material was peripheral blood. The CDR3 protein is CASSPGLAGGFEQYF. Here the CDR3 DNA reads TGTGCCAGCAGCCCCGGACTAGCGGGGGGCTTCGAGCAGTACTTC.